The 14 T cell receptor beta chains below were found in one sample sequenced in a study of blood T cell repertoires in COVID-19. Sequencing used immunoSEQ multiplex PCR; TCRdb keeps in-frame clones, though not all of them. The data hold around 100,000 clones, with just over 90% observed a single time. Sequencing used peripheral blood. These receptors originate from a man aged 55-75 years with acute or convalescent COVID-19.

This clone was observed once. As DNA, the CDR3 is TGTGCCAGCAGTTACAGACTACCCTACAATGAGCAGTTCTTC. It yields the protein CASSYRLPYNEQFF. J is TRBJ2-1 and V is TRBV6-5, with D maybe TRBD2 (5 bases). The V end lost 2 bases, the J end lost 2 bases, and 7 bases lay between the germline ends. The CDR3 spans 14 residues. The germline CDR1 and CDR2 sequences are MNHEY and SVGAGI.

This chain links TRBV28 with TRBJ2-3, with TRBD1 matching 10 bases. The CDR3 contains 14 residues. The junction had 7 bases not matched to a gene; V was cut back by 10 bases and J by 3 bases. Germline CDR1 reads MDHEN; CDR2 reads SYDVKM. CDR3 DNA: TGTGCCATCCGTGACAGGGGGCGAACAGATACGCAGTATTTT. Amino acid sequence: CAIRDRGRTDTQYF.

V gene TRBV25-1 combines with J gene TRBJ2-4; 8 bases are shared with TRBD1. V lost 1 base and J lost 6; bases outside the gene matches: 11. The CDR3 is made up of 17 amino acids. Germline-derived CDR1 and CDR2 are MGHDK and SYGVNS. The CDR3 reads CASSEFTGTGGRNIQYF. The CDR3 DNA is TGTGCCAGCAGTGAATTTACCGGGACAGGAGGTAGAAACATTCAGTACTTC.

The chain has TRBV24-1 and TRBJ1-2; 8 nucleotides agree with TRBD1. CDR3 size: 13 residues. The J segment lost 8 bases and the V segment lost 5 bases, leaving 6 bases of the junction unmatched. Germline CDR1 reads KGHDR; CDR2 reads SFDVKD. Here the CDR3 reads CATSVSTGGGYTF. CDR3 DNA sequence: TGTGCCACCAGTGTGAGCACAGGGGGAGGCTACACCTTC.

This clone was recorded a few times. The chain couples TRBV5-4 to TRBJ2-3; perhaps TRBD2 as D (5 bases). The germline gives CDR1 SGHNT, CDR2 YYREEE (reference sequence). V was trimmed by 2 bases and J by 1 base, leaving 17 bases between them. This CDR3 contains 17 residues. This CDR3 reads CASSLGLGGGGTDTQYF. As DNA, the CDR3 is TGTGCCAGCAGCTTAGGACTTGGAGGTGGAGGCACAGATACGCAGTATTTT.

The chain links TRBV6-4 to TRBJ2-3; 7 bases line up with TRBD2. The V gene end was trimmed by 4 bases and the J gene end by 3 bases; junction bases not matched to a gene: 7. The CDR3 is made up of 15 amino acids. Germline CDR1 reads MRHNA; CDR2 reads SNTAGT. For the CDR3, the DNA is TGTGCCAGCAGTGCTGAGGGAGGGCCGACAGATACGCAGTATTTT. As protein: CASSAEGGPTDTQYF.

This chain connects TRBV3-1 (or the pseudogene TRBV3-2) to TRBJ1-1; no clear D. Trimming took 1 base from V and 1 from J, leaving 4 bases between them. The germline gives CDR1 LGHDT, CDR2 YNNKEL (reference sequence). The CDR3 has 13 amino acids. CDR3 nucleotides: TGTGCCAGCAGCCAAGTAGAGAACACTGAAGCTTTCTTT. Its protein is CASSQVENTEAFF.

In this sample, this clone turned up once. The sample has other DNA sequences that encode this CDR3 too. The CDR3 sequence: CATSDPTGGTGELFF. In DNA form, the CDR3 reads TGTGCCACCAGTGATCCCACCGGAGGCACCGGGGAGCTGTTTTTT. The rearrangement uses TRBV24-1 and TRBJ2-2; TRBD2 might be the D (5 bases). The CDR3 extends over 15 amino acids. V gave up 3 bases and J gave up 4 bases, with 11 bases separating them. The germline gives CDR1 KGHDR, CDR2 SFDVKD.

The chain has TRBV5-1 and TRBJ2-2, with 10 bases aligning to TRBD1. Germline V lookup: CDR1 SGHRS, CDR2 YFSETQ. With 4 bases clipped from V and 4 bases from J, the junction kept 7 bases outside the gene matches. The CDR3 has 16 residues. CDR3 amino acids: CASSAPGQGTTGELFF. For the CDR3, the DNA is TGCGCCAGCAGCGCCCCGGGACAGGGGACCACCGGGGAGCTGTTTTTT.

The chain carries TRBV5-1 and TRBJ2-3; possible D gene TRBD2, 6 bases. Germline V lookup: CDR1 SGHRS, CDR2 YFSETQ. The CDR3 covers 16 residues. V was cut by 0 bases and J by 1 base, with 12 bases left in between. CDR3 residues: CASSLDGTYGTDTQYF. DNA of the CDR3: TGCGCCAGCAGCTTGGATGGGACTTACGGCACAGATACGCAGTATTTT.

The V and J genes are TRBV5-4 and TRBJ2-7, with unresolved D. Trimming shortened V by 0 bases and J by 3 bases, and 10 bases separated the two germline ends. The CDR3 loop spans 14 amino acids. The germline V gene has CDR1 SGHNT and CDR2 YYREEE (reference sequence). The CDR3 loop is CASSLENTGYEQYF. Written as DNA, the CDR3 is TGTGCCAGCAGCTTGGAAAATACGGGCTACGAGCAGTACTTC. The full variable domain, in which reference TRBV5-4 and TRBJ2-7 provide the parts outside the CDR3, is ETGVTQSPTHLIKTRGQQVTLRCSSQSGHNTVSWYQQALGQGPQFIFQYYREEENGRGNFPPRFSGLQFPNYSSELNVNALELDDSALYLCASSLENTGYEQYFGPGTRLTVT.

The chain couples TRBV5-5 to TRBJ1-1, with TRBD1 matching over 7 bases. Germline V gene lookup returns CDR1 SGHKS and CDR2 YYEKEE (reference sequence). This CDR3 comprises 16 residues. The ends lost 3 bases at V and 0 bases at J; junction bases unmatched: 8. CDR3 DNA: TGTGCCAGCAGCTGGGGACCGGGACAGCTGAACACTGAAGCTTTCTTT. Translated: CASSWGPGQLNTEAFF. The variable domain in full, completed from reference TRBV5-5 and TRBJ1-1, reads DAGVTQSPTHLIKTRGQQVTLRCSPISGHKSVSWYQQVLGQGPQFIFQYYEKEERGRGNFPDRFSARQFPNYSSELNVNALLLGDSALYLCASSWGPGQLNTEAFFGQGTRLTVV.

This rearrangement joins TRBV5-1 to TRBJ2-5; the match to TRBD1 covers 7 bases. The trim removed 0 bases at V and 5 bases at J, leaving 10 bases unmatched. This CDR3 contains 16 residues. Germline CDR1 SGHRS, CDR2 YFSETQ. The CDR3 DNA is TGCGCCAGCAGCTTGGGGGACAGCCCTCCGGGGGAGACCCAGTACTTC. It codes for CASSLGDSPPGETQYF.

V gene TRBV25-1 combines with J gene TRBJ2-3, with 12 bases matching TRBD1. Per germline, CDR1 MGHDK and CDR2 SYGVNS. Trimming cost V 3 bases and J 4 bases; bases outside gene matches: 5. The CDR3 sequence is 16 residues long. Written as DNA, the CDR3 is TGTGCCAGCAGTGATTTGGGACAGGGGGCCCCAGATACGCAGTATTTT. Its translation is CASSDLGQGAPDTQYF.